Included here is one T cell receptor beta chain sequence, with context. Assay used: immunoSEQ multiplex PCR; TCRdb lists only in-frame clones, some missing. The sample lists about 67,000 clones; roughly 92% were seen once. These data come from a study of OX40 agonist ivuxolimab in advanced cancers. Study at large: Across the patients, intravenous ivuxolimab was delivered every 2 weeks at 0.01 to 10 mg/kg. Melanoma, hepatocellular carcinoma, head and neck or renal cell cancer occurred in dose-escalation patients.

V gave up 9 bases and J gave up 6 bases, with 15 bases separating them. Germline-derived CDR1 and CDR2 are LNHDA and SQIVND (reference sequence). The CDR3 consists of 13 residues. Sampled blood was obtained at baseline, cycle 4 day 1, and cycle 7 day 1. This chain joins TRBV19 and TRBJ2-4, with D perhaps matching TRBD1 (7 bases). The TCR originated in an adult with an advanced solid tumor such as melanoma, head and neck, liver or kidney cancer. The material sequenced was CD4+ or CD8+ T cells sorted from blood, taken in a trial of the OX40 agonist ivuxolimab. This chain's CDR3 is CARTQGGRNIQYF. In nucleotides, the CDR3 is TGTGCCAGAACCCAGGGGGGAAGAAACATTCAGTACTTC.